This T cell receptor beta chain derives from a study of blood T cell repertoires in COVID-19. For the study at large: Samples of COVID-19 (acute and convalescent) were obtained from the United States, Italy and Spain.

The CDR3 extends over 14 amino acids. In germline, CDR1 is MNHEY, CDR2 SVGAGI. Trimming took 6 bases from V and 2 from J, leaving 13 bases between them. Participants spanned ages about 18 to 90 years and resided in roughly 22 US areas. Cohort 3 recovery required two negative PCRs, clearance, or symptom resolution. Libraries were prepared by immunoSEQ multiplex PCR; TCRdb keeps only in-frame clonotypes and omits some of them. The sample lists roughly 330,000 clones; roughly 87% were seen once. This sequence originates from a woman in her twenties or thirties who had recovered from COVID-19. The material sequenced was PBMCs or T cells enriched from blood (not recorded which). The V and J genes are TRBV6-5 and TRBJ1-1, with D possibly matching TRBD1 (6 bases). This CDR3 reads CASRNRVFNTEAFF. The CDR3 DNA sequence: TGTGCCAGCAGAAACAGGGTATTCAACACTGAAGCTTTCTTT.